This TCR beta chain was captured by sequencing in a study of CXCR3-negative and CXCR3-positive naive CD8 T cells. As to this clonotype: Its antigen is still unknown.

Findings and limits, study-wide: When CXCR3-positive naive cells were set against CXCR3-negative naive cells, the former had more hydrophobic TRB CDR3s.

Germline V CDR1 and CDR2: MNHNY, SVGAGI (reference sequence). This CDR3 contains 16 residues. Naive CD8+ T cells had a CD45RO-CCR7+CD27+CD95- phenotype. Via 5' RACE with UMI labels, TRB cDNA libraries were prepared. From its re-call of the 5' RACE reads, TCRdb lists each CDR3 protein once, without DNA. The listing contains around 150,000 distinct CDR3 sequences. The sequenced sample was naive CXCR3+ CD8+ T cells from blood. Subset given: CD45RO-CCR7+CD27+CD95- naive CD8+ T cells expressing CXCR3 (TNR3+). This sequence originates from a human donor in good health. Some clones in this sample may be carry-over from other donors' samples. The chain links TRBV6-6 to TRBJ2-2; TCRdb's D call of TRBD2 is untestable without DNA. CDR3 protein: CASSHGTSGDTGELFF.